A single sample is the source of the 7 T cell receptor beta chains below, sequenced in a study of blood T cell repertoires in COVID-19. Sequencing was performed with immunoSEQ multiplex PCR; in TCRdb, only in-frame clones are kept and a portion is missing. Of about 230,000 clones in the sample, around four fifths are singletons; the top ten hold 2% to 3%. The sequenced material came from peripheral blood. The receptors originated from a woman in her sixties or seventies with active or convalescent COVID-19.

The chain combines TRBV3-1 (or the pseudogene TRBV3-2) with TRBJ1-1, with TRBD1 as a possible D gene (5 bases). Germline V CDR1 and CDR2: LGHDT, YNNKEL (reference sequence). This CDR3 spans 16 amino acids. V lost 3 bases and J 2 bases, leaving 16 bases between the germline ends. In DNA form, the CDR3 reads TGTGCCAGCAGCCATGTCCAATCGACAGAAAACACTGAAGCTTTCTTT. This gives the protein CASSHVQSTENTEAFF.

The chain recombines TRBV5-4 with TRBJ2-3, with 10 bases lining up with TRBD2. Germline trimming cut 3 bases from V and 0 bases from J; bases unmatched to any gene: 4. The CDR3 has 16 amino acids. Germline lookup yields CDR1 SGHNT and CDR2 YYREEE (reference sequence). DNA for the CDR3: TGTGCCAGCAGCTCGCGGACTAGCGGAAGCACAGATACGCAGTATTTT. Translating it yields CASSSRTSGSTDTQYF.

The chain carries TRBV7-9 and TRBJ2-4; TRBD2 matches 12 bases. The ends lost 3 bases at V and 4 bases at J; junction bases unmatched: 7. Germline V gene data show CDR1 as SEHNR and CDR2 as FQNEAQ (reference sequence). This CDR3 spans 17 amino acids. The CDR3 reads CASSFPSSGGGKNIQYF. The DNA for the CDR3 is TGTGCCAGCAGCTTCCCCTCTAGCGGGGGGGGGAAAAACATTCAGTACTTC.

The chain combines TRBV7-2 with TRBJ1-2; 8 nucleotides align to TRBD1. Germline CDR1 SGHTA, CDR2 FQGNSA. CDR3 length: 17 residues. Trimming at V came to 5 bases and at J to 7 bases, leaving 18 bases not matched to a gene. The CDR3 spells CASSTRPDREHAIGYTF. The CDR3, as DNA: TGTGCCAGCAGCACCCGCCCGGACAGGGAGCATGCTATTGGCTACACCTTC.

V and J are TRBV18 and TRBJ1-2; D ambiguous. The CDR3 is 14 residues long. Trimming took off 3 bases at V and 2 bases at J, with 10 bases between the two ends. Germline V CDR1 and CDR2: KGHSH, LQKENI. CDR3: CASSPPGRNYGYTF. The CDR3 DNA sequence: TGTGCCAGCTCACCCCCGGGGAGGAACTATGGCTACACCTTC.

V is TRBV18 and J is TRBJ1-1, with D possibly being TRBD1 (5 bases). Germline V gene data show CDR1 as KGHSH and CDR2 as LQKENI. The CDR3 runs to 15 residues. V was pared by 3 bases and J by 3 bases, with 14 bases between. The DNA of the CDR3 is TGTGCCAGCTCACCGACCGGCCCGGGGGACACTGAAGCTTTCTTT. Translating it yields CASSPTGPGDTEAFF.

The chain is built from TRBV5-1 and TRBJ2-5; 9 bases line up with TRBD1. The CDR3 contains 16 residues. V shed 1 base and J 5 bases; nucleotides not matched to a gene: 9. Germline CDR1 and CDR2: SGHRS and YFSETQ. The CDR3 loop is CASSLTGTGLEETQYF. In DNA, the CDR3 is TGCGCCAGCAGCTTGACCGGGACAGGGTTAGAGGAGACCCAGTACTTC.